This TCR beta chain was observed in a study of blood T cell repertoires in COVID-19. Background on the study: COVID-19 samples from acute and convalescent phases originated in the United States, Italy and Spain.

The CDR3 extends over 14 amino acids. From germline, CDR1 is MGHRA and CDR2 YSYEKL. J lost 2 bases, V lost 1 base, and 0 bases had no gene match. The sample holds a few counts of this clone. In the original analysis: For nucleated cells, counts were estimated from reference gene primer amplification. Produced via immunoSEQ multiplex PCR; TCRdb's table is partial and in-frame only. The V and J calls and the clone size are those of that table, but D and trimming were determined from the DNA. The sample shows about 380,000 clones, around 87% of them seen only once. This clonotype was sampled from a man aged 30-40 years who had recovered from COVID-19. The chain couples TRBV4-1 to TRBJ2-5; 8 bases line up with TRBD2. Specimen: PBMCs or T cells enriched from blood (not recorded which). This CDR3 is CASSQGLAQETQYF. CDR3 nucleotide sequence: TGCGCCAGCAGCCAAGGACTAGCGCAAGAGACCCAGTACTTC.